Below, one T cell receptor (beta chain) is given with its context. As yet, its antigen is unknown. These data are taken from a study of cytomegalovirus exposure and HLA in healthy donors. Across the study: The 120 validation repertoires were produced on the same platform as the 550 to 700 repertoires of the first cohort. This was reported in a later analysis.

After removal of 8 bases from V and 15 bases from J, the junction contained 15 bases not matched to a gene. The germline V gene encodes CDR1 PRHDT and CDR2 FYEKMQ (reference sequence). This CDR3 spans 15 amino acids. Produced via immunoSEQ multiplex PCR; TCRdb's table is partial and in-frame only. The sample carries around 170,000 clones, more than 75% recorded once. Study-level points and caveats: In vitro data verified a few CMV-associated chains as specific for CMV antigens. Researchers catalogued over 150 TCR beta chains as cytomegalovirus-associated.

The sequencing input was PBMCs. The source of this sequence is a man younger than 30 in good health and CMV-seronegative. V and J are TRBV13 and TRBJ2-1; 14 nucleotides match TRBD2. DNA of the CDR3: TGTGCCAGCCACCCGACTAGCGGGGGGGCCAACGGTTTGTTCTTC. It is translated as CASHPTSGGANGLFF.